These T cell receptor beta chains were read from a single sample in a study of T cell repertoires in cytomegalovirus infection. In TCRdb, the reads were re-called with MiXCR into one record per CDR3 protein. The sample yields around 180,000 distinct CDR3 sequences, under 25% seen once. Material for sequencing was PBMCs. These receptors were obtained from a human donor in good health (CMV status not recorded). Some clones in this sample may be carry-over from other donors' samples. CDR3s include the opening cysteine and the closing phenylalanine or tryptophan. The order of the fields is clone size, D gene, V gene, J gene, CDR3 protein, CDR3 DNA. D genes are given only for firm matches. Clone sizes are given selectively: once, few, many, or a class where the clone is expanded.

abundance: NA
d_gene: NA
v_gene: TRBV9
j_gene: TRBJ2-7
CDR3aa: CASSVGPSGEQYF
CDR3nt: TGTGCCAGCAGCGTAGGGCCATCCGGGGAGCAGTACTTC

abundance: once
d_gene: TRBD1
v_gene: TRBV14
j_gene: TRBJ1-1
CDR3aa: CASSQDRWTGPVNTEAFF
CDR3nt: TGTGCCAGCAGCCAAGATCGTTGGACAGGGCCTGTGAACACTGAAGCTTTCTTT

abundance: NA
d_gene: TRBD1
v_gene: TRBV5-6
j_gene: TRBJ2-7
CDR3aa: CASSYGTGKHEQYF
CDR3nt: TGTGCCAGCAGCTATGGGACAGGGAAACACGAGCAGTACTTC

abundance: few
d_gene: TRBD2
v_gene: TRBV5-5
j_gene: TRBJ2-3
CDR3aa: CASSWGGEDTQYF
CDR3nt: TGTGCCAGCAGCTGGGGGGGGGAAGATACGCAGTATTTT

abundance: few
d_gene: NA
v_gene: TRBV2
j_gene: TRBJ1-2
CDR3aa: CASWGGREGYTF
CDR3nt: TGTGCCAGCTGGGGCGGGCGGGAGGGCTACACCTTC

abundance: many
d_gene: NA
v_gene: TRBV7-2
j_gene: TRBJ2-5
CDR3aa: CASSLDRVGETQYF
CDR3nt: TGTGCCAGCAGCTTAGACAGGGTCGGGGAGACCCAGTACTTC

abundance: NA
d_gene: TRBD1
v_gene: TRBV23-1
j_gene: TRBJ2-7
CDR3aa: CASSPPAIDRGLDEQYF
CDR3nt: TGCGCCAGCAGTCCTCCCGCCATCGACAGGGGGCTCGACGAGCAGTACTTC

abundance: few
d_gene: NA
v_gene: TRBV14
j_gene: TRBJ2-1
CDR3aa: CASSRTTYNEQFF
CDR3nt: TGTGCCAGCAGCCGGACTACCTACAATGAGCAGTTCTTC

abundance: NA
d_gene: NA
v_gene: TRBV29-1
j_gene: TRBJ1-1
CDR3aa: CSVGHNTEAFF
CDR3nt: TGCAGCGTTGGACACAACACTGAAGCTTTCTTT

abundance: many
d_gene: TRBD1
v_gene: TRBV7-8
j_gene: TRBJ2-7
CDR3aa: CASSLAGQVYEQYF
CDR3nt: TGTGCCAGCAGCTTGGCCGGACAGGTCTACGAGCAGTACTTC

abundance: many
d_gene: TRBD2
v_gene: TRBV7-2
j_gene: TRBJ2-5
CDR3aa: CASSLAPLAGGFRETQYF
CDR3nt: TGTGCCAGCAGCTTAGCTCCCCTAGCGGGAGGATTCAGGGAGACCCAGTACTTC

abundance: NA
d_gene: TRBD1
v_gene: TRBV14
j_gene: TRBJ1-6
CDR3aa: CASSQGQGVYNSPLHF
CDR3nt: TGTGCCAGCAGCCAAGGACAGGGCGTTTATAATTCACCCCTCCACTTT

abundance: many
d_gene: TRBD1
v_gene: TRBV27
j_gene: TRBJ2-1
CDR3aa: CASSRDSRYGKQFF
CDR3nt: TGTGCCAGCAGTCGGGACAGCCGTTACGGGAAGCAGTTCTTC

abundance: NA
d_gene: NA
v_gene: TRBV11-1
j_gene: TRBJ2-4
CDR3aa: CASSSGPGNIQYF
CDR3nt: TGTGCCAGCAGCTCCGGGCCGGGCAACATTCAGTACTTC

abundance: few
d_gene: NA
v_gene: TRBV12-3/TRBV12-4
j_gene: TRBJ1-2
CDR3aa: CASSPTKMGGYTF
CDR3nt: TGTGCCAGCAGTCCCACCAAGATGGGCGGCTACACCTTC

abundance: few
d_gene: NA
v_gene: TRBV20-1
j_gene: TRBJ1-2
CDR3aa: CSANLLLRGSYTF
CDR3nt: TGCAGTGCTAACCTTCTTCTACGGGGAAGCTACACCTTC

abundance: NA
d_gene: TRBD1
v_gene: TRBV2
j_gene: TRBJ1-2
CDR3aa: CASRGQYYGYTF
CDR3nt: TGTGCCAGCAGGGGACAGTACTATGGCTACACCTTC

abundance: many
d_gene: NA
v_gene: TRBV6-5
j_gene: TRBJ1-1
CDR3aa: CASSFHSNWDTEAFF
CDR3nt: TGTGCCAGCAGTTTCCACAGTAATTGGGACACTGAAGCTTTCTTT

abundance: NA
d_gene: NA
v_gene: TRBV6-1
j_gene: TRBJ1-5
CDR3aa: CASSEAQWGQPQHF
CDR3nt: TGTGCCAGCAGTGAAGCCCAATGGGGGCAGCCCCAGCATTTT

abundance: NA
d_gene: NA
v_gene: TRBV5-1
j_gene: TRBJ2-7
CDR3aa: CASSLVGSGFYEQYF
CDR3nt: TGCGCCAGCAGCTTGGTCGGCTCAGGGTTCTACGAGCAGTACTTC

abundance: few
d_gene: NA
v_gene: TRBV7-9
j_gene: TRBJ2-7
CDR3aa: CASSLTGITYEQYF
CDR3nt: TGTGCCAGCAGCCTCACAGGAATTACCTACGAGCAGTACTTC

abundance: many
d_gene: NA
v_gene: TRBV12-3/TRBV12-4
j_gene: TRBJ2-2
CDR3aa: CASRGLDGELFF
CDR3nt: TGTGCCAGCAGGGGCTTGGACGGGGAGCTGTTTTTT

abundance: NA
d_gene: NA
v_gene: TRBV19
j_gene: TRBJ2-5
CDR3aa: CASSIATGQETQYF
CDR3nt: TGTGCCAGTAGTATCGCCACAGGGCAAGAGACCCAGTACTTC

abundance: many
d_gene: TRBD2
v_gene: TRBV28
j_gene: TRBJ2-1
CDR3aa: CASSSPPRGRAIEQFF
CDR3nt: TGTGCCAGCAGTTCCCCTCCGCGCGGGAGGGCCATTGAGCAGTTCTTC

abundance: NA
d_gene: TRBD2
v_gene: TRBV29-1
j_gene: TRBJ2-7
CDR3aa: CSVEREGHEQYF
CDR3nt: TGCAGCGTTGAGAGGGAGGGCCACGAGCAGTACTTC

abundance: NA
d_gene: TRBD1
v_gene: TRBV19
j_gene: TRBJ1-5
CDR3aa: CASWDRDLGSNQPQHF
CDR3nt: TGTGCCAGCTGGGACAGGGACTTGGGTAGCAATCAGCCCCAGCATTTT

abundance: few
d_gene: NA
v_gene: TRBV20-1
j_gene: TRBJ2-3
CDR3aa: CSARFEHITHRDTQYF
CDR3nt: TGCAGTGCTAGATTCGAGCATATAACCCACAGAGATACGCAGTATTTT

abundance: few
d_gene: NA
v_gene: TRBV5-4
j_gene: TRBJ2-7
CDR3aa: CASRGTPRGYEQYF
CDR3nt: TGTGCCAGCAGAGGGACACCGCGGGGGTACGAGCAGTACTTC

abundance: few
d_gene: TRBD1
v_gene: TRBV14
j_gene: TRBJ1-2
CDR3aa: CASSQGPGDRGRSGYTF
CDR3nt: TGTGCCAGCAGCCAAGGACCCGGGGACAGGGGGAGAAGTGGCTACACCTTC

abundance: many
d_gene: NA
v_gene: TRBV28
j_gene: TRBJ1-3
CDR3aa: CASSISGNTIYF
CDR3nt: TGTGCCAGCAGTATCTCCGGAAACACCATATATTTT

abundance: few
d_gene: NA
v_gene: TRBV7-9
j_gene: TRBJ1-1
CDR3aa: CASSGGSGTEAFF
CDR3nt: TGTGCCAGCAGCGGGGGAAGCGGCACTGAAGCTTTCTTT

abundance: NA
d_gene: NA
v_gene: TRBV29-1
j_gene: TRBJ2-2
CDR3aa: CSAKIGGTGELFF
CDR3nt: TGCAGCGCGAAAATTGGGGGCACCGGGGAGCTGTTTTTT

abundance: many
d_gene: NA
v_gene: TRBV7-3
j_gene: TRBJ2-3
CDR3aa: CASSLLTSADTQYF
CDR3nt: TGTGCCAGCAGCTTACTTACCTCAGCAGATACGCAGTATTTT

abundance: few
d_gene: NA
v_gene: TRBV5-4
j_gene: TRBJ2-1
CDR3aa: CASSLYGSGGNEQFF
CDR3nt: TGTGCCAGCAGCTTGTACGGATCAGGGGGGAATGAGCAGTTCTTC

abundance: many
d_gene: TRBD1
v_gene: TRBV6-1
j_gene: TRBJ1-6
CDR3aa: CASMTRTGWNSPLHF
CDR3nt: TGTGCCAGCATGACTCGGACAGGGTGGAATTCACCCCTCCACTTT

abundance: medium-sized
d_gene: TRBD2
v_gene: TRBV12-3/TRBV12-4
j_gene: TRBJ2-5
CDR3aa: CASSSNSGGTQYF
CDR3nt: TGTGCCAGCAGCTCCAATTCGGGGGGGACCCAGTACTTC